This TCR beta chain was recovered during a study of vaccination and CD4 T cells after COVID-19. Treatment reported: approximately 9-day PBMC culture with coronavirus spike peptide pools or control peptides (ViraFEST assay). Half-medium changes with fresh IL-2 medium occurred on days 3 and 7. Sequence data for DNA of cultured CD4+ T cells were generated by the Oncomine TCR Beta short-read assay. One entry per CDR3 protein, called by TCRdb with MiXCR from the PCR reads. The sample lists 10,000 to 15,000 distinct CDR3 sequences, around 66% occurring once. The V end was cut by 3 bases, the J end by 1 base, with 13 bases between. Germline V gene sequence: CDR1 MNHEY, CDR2 SMNVEV (reference sequence). The CDR3 length is 15 residues. As to this clonotype: The antigen is unknown.

The V gene is TRBV27, the J gene TRBJ2-7; D possibly corresponds to TRBD1 (6 bases). The sequencing sample was made of CD4+ T cells from blood, cultured in vitro. The sequence was collected from a human donor who had recovered from COVID-19. CDR3 coding DNA: TGTGCCAGCAGTTTGGATGGACAGCTATCCTACGAGCAGTACTTC. This encodes CASSLDGQLSYEQYF.